A selection of T cell receptor beta chains follows, all from one sample in a study of blood T cell repertoires in COVID-19. Method: immunoSEQ multiplex PCR; TCRdb's copy keeps in-frame clones and lacks some. The sample contains tens of thousands of clones, roughly 76% of which appear only once. Sequenced material: peripheral blood. Every receptor here comes from a woman between 65 and 79 years old with acute or convalescent COVID-19. The CDR3 runs from the conserved cysteine through the conserved F or W. A D gene is named only where the DNA matches it firmly. Clone size appears in some rows only: once, few, many, or a class for an expanded clone.

v_call	clone_size	d_call	j_call	cdr3_aa	cdr3_nt
TRBV5-1	once	TRBD2	TRBJ2-3	CASSGTTSTDTQYF	TGCGCCAGCAGCGGGACTACTAGCACAGATACGCAGTATTTT
TRBV2	NA	NA	TRBJ1-1	CASRAGQRDTEAFF	TGTGCCAGCAGGGCTGGACAGAGGGACACTGAAGCTTTCTTT
TRBV4-1	NA	TRBD2	TRBJ2-3	CASSQGSGVSTDTQYF	TGCGCCAGCAGCCAAGGTAGCGGGGTTAGCACAGATACGCAGTATTTT
TRBV5-1	NA	TRBD1	TRBJ1-2	CASSLRTGGSVYTF	TGCGCCAGCAGCTTACGGACAGGGGGTAGTGTCTACACCTTC
TRBV3-1/TRBV3-2	NA	NA	TRBJ1-6	CASSRSSSYNSPLHF	TGTGCCAGCAGCCGGTCGAGCTCCTATAATTCACCCCTCCACTTT
TRBV11-2	NA	TRBD2	TRBJ2-7	CASSLGLAGNYEQYF	TGTGCCAGCAGCTTAGGACTAGCGGGAAACTACGAGCAGTACTTC
TRBV7-2	NA	NA	TRBJ1-1	CASSLDRSVTEAFF	TGTGCCAGCAGCTTAGACAGGTCCGTCACTGAAGCTTTCTTT
TRBV19	NA	TRBD1	TRBJ2-6	CASSRDRVRSGANVLTF	TGTGCCAGTAGCCGGGACAGGGTGCGATCTGGGGCCAACGTCCTGACTTTC
TRBV9	NA	TRBD2	TRBJ2-5	CASSARDYLKETQYF	TGTGCCAGCAGCGCCCGGGACTACCTTAAAGAGACCCAGTACTTC
TRBV6-5	NA	NA	TRBJ2-1	CASNEAIEQFF	TGTGCCAGCAACGAGGCCATTGAGCAGTTCTTC
TRBV12-3/TRBV12-4	few	NA	TRBJ2-1	CASSLMRTREFF	TGTGCCAGCAGTTTAATGAGGACCAGGGAGTTCTTC
TRBV6-6	NA	TRBD1	TRBJ1-5	CASRTGKGGNQPQHF	TGTGCCAGCAGGACAGGGAAGGGAGGCAATCAGCCCCAGCATTTT
TRBV25-1	NA	NA	TRBJ2-2	CASKRVNTGELFF	TGTGCCAGCAAGAGGGTGAACACCGGGGAGCTGTTTTTT
TRBV7-2	NA	TRBD2	TRBJ2-3	CASSLRGRGRAKDTQYF	TGTGCCAGCAGCTTAAGGGGTCGTGGGAGGGCGAAAGATACGCAGTATTTT
TRBV7-9	NA	TRBD1	TRBJ1-1	CASSPETGGGTEAFF	TGTGCCAGCAGCCCCGAGACAGGGGGCGGCACTGAAGCTTTCTTT
TRBV7-2	NA	NA	TRBJ1-4	CASSLIPTGGNEKLFF	TGTGCCAGCAGCTTAATCCCGACAGGAGGAAATGAAAAACTGTTTTTT
TRBV6-6	once	TRBD1	TRBJ2-1	CASTDSGQGSYNEQFF	TGTGCCAGCACCGACTCGGGACAGGGCTCCTACAATGAGCAGTTCTTC
TRBV6-2/TRBV6-3	NA	NA	TRBJ2-1	CASSYGARGNEQFF	TGTGCCAGCAGTTACGGGGCTAGGGGCAATGAGCAGTTCTTC